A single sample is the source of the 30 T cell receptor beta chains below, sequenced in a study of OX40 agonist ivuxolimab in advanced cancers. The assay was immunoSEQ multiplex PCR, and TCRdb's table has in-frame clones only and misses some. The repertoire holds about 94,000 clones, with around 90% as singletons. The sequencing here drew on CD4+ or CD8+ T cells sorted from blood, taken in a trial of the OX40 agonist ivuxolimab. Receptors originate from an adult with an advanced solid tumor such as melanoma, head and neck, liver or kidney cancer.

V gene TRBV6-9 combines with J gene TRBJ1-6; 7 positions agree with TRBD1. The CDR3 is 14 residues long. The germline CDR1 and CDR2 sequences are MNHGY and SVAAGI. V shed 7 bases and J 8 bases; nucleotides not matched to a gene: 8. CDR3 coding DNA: TGTGCCAGCACCCGACAGGGACCCGATTCACCCCTCCACTTT. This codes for CASTRQGPDSPLHF.

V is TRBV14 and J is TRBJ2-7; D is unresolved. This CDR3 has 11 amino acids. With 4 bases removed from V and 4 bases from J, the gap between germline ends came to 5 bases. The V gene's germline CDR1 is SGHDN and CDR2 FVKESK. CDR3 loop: CASSLKYEQYF. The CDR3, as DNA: TGTGCCAGCAGCCTAAAATACGAGCAGTACTTC.

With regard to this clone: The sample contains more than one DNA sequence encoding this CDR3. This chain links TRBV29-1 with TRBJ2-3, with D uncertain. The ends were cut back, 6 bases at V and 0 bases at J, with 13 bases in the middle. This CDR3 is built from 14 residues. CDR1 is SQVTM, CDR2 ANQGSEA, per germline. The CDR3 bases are TGCAGCGTCGGTAACGGACGGAGCACAGATACGCAGTATTTT. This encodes CSVGNGRSTDTQYF.

CDR3: CASSQVQGAGGNTIYF. As DNA, the CDR3 is TGCGCCAGCAGCCAAGTCCAGGGGGCGGGTGGAAACACCATATATTTT. This rearrangement joins TRBV4-1 to TRBJ1-3, with TRBD1 matching over 8 bases. Germline V gene data show CDR1 as MGHRA and CDR2 as YSYEKL. The CDR3 length is 16 residues. V was pared by 1 base and J by 3 bases, with 5 bases of the junction left unmatched.

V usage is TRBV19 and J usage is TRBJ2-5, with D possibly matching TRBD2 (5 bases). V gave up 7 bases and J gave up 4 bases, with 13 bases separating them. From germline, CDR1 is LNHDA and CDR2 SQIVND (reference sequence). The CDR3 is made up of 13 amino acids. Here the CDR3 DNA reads TGTGCCAGTACTACGGGGTTTCGAGAGACCCAGTACTTC. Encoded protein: CASTTGFRETQYF.

The CDR3 region is CASSYQQETQYF. CDR3 bases: TGTGCCAGCAGCTACCAGCAGGAGACCCAGTACTTC. The rearrangement links TRBV5-4 to TRBJ2-5; D is ambiguous. CDR3 length: 12 residues. Germline assignment: CDR1 SGHNT and CDR2 YYREEE (reference sequence). Trimming pared 3 bases from V and 5 bases from J, leaving 8 bases between.

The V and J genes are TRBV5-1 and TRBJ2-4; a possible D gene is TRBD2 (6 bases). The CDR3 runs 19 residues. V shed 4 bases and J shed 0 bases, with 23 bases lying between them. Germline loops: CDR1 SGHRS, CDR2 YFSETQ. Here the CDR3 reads CASSPSSGVGVLAKNIQYF. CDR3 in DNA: TGCGCCAGCAGCCCCTCGTCGGGGGTCGGAGTGCTAGCCAAAAACATTCAGTACTTC.

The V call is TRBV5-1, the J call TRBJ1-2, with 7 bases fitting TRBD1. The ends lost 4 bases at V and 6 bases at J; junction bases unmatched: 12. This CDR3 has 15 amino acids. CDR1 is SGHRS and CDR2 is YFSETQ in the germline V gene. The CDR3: CASSTRVGGGNGYTF. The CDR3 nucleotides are TGCGCCAGCAGCACCCGAGTTGGAGGGGGCAATGGCTACACCTTC.

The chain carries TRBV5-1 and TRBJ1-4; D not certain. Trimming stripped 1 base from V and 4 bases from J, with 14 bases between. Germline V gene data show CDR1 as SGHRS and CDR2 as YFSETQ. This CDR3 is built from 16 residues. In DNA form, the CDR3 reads TGCGCCAGCAGCTTGTCGATGCCGGCCCTTAATGAAAAACTGTTTTTT. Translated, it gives CASSLSMPALNEKLFF. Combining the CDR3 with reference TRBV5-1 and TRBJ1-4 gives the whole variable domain KAGVTQTPRYLIKTRGQQVTLSCSPISGHRSVSWYQQTPGQGLQFLFEYFSETQRNKGNFPGRFSGRQFSNSRSEMNVSTLELGDSALYLCASSLSMPALNEKLFFGSGTQLSVL.

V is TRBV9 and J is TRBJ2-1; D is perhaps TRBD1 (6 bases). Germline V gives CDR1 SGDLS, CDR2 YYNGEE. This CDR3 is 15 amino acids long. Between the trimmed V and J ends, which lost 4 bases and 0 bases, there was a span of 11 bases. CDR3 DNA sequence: TGTGCCAGCAGCCCAGGGGTGAGCTCCTACAATGAGCAGTTCTTC. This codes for CASSPGVSSYNEQFF.

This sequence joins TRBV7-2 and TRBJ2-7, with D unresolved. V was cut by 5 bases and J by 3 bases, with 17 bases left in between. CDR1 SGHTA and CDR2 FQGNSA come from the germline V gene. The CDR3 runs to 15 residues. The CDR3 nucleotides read TGTGCCAGCAGCCAAGACTGGGTGGGAAGCTACGAGCAGTACTTC. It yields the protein CASSQDWVGSYEQYF.

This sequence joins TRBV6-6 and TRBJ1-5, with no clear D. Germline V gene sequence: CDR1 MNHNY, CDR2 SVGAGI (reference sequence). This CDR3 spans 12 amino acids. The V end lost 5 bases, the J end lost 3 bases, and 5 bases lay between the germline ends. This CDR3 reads CASSPPNQPQHF. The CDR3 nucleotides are TGTGCCAGCAGTCCCCCCAATCAGCCCCAGCATTTT.

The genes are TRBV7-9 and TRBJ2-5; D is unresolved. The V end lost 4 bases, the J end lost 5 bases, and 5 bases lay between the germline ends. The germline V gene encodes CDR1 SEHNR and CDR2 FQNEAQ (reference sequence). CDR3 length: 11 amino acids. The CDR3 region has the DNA TGTGCCAGCAGCTCTGGTGAGACCCAGTACTTC. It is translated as CASSSGETQYF.

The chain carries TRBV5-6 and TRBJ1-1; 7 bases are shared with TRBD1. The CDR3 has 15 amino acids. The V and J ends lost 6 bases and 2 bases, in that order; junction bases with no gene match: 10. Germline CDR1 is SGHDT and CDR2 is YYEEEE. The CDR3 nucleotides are TGTGCCAGCACCAGGGGGTTCCCGGATAACACTGAAGCTTTCTTT. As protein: CASTRGFPDNTEAFF.

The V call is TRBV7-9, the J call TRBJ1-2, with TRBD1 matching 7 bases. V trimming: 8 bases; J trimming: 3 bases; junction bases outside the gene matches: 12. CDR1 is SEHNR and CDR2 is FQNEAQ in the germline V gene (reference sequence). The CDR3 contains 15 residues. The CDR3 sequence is CASLLIRGKDYGYTF. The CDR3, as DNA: TGTGCCAGCCTCCTAATCAGGGGGAAAGACTATGGCTACACCTTC.

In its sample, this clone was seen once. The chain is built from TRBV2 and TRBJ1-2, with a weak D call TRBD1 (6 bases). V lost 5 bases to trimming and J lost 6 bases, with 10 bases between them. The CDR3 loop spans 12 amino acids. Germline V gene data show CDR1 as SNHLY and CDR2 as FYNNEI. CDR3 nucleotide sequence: TGTGCCAGCAGTCCCGGGGGCGATGGCTACACCTTC. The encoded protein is CASSPGGDGYTF. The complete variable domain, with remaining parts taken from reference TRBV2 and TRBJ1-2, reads EPEVTQTPSHQVTQMGQEVILRCVPISNHLYFYWYRQILGQKVEFLVSFYNNEISEKSEIFDDQFSVERPDGSNFTLKIRSTKLEDSAMYFCASSPGGDGYTFGSGTRLTVV.

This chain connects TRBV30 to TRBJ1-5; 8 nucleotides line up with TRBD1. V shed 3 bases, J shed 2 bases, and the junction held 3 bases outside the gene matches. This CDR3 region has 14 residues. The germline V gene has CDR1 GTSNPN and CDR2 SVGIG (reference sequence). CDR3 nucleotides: TGTGCCTGGAGCGGGGGACAGGGCAATCAGCCCCAGCATTTT. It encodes CAWSGGQGNQPQHF.

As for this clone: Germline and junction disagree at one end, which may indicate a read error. The DNA for the CDR3 is TGTGCCAGCAGCTTCCCGGGGACCTCCTCCGAGCAGTACTTC. Protein sequence: CASSFPGTSSEQYF. The chain recombines TRBV5-4 with TRBJ2-7; D assignment may be TRBD1 or TRBD2 (5 bases each). Germline lookup yields CDR1 SGHNT and CDR2 YYREEE (reference sequence). The CDR3 is made up of 14 amino acids.

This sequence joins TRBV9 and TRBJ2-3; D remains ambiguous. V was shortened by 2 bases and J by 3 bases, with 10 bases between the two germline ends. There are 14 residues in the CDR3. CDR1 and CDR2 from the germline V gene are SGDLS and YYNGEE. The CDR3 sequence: CASSVARVTDTQYF. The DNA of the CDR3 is TGTGCCAGCAGCGTTGCCCGGGTTACAGATACGCAGTATTTT.

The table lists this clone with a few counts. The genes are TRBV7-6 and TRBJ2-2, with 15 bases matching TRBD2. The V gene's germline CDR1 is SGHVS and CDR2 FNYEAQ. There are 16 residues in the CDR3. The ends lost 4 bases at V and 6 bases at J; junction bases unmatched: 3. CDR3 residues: CASSWTSGGGAGELFF. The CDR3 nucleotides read TGTGCCAGCAGCTGGACTAGCGGGGGGGGCGCCGGGGAGCTGTTTTTT.

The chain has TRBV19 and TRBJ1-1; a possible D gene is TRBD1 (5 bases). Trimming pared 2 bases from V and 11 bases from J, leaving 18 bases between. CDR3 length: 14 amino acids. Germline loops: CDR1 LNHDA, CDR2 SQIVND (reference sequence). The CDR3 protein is CASSILSGRGDAFF. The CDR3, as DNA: TGTGCCAGTAGTATACTGTCAGGGAGGGGTGACGCTTTCTTT.

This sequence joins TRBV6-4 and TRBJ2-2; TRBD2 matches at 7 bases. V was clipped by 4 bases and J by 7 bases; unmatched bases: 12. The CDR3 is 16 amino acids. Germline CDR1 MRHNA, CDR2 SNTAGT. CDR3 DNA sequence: TGTGCCAGCAGTGCCTCTAGCGGAGGGGTCAGCGGGGAGCTGTTTTTT. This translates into CASSASSGGVSGELFF.

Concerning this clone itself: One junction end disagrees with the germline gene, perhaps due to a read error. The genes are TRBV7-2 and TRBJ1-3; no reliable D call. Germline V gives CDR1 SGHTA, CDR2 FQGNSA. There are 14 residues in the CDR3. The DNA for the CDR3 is TGTGCCAGCAGCCTAGCCGAAGGCCTAAACACCATATATTTT. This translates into CASSLAEGLNTIYF.

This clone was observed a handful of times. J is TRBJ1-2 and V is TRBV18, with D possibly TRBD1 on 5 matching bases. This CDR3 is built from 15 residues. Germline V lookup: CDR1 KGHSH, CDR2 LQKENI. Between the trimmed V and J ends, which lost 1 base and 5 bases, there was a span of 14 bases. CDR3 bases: TGTGCCAGCTCACCACTTCGGGTAGGGGAGTATGGCTACACCTTC. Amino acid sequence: CASSPLRVGEYGYTF.

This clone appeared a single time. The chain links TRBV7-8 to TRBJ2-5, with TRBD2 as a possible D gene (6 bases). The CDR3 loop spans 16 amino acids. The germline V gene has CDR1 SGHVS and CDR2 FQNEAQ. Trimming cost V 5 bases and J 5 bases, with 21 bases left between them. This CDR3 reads CASSAAGTGYRETQYF. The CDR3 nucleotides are TGTGCCAGCAGCGCTGCGGGGACCGGGTATAGGGAGACCCAGTACTTC.

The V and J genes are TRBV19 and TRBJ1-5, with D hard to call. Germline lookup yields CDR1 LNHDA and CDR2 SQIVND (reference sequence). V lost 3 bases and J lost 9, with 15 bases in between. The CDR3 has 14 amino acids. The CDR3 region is CASSIYMEQGPQHF. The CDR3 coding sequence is TGTGCCAGTAGTATTTATATGGAGCAAGGGCCCCAGCATTTT.

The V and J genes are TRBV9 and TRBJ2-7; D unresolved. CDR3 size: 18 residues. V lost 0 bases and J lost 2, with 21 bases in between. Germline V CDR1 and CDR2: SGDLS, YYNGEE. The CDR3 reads CASSVVHWVRTDAYEQYF. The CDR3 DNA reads TGTGCCAGCAGCGTAGTCCATTGGGTTCGGACCGACGCCTACGAGCAGTACTTC. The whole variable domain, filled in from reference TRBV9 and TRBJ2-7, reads DSGVTQTPKHLITATGQRVTLRCSPRSGDLSVYWYQQSLDQGLQFLIQYYNGEERAKGNILERFSAQQFPDLHSELNLSSLELGDSALYFCASSVVHWVRTDAYEQYFGPGTRLTVT.

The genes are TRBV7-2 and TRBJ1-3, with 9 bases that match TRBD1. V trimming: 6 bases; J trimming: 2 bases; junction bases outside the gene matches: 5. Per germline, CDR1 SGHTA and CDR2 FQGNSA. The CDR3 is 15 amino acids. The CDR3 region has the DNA TGTGCCAGCAGGGGACAGGGAAGGCCTGGAAACACCATATATTTT. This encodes CASRGQGRPGNTIYF.

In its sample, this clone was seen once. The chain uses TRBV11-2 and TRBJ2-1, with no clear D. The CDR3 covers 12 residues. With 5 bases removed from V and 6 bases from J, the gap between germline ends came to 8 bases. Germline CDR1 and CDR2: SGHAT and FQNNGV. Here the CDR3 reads CASSHLGNEQFF. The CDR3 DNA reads TGTGCCAGCAGCCACCTTGGCAATGAGCAGTTCTTC.

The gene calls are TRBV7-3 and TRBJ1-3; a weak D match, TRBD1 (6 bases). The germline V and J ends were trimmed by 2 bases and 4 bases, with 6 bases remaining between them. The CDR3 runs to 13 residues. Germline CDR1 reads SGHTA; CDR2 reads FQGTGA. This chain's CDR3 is CASSLGQGNTIYF. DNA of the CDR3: TGTGCCAGCAGCTTAGGACAGGGAAACACCATATATTTT.